This TCR beta chain originates from a study of blood T cell repertoires in COVID-19. About the study: Cohort 3 recovered donors had two negative PCRs, clearance, or symptom resolution. From T cells, B-cell-depleted T cells, or PBMCs came the material, which was cDNA or gDNA.

The protocol was immunoSEQ multiplex PCR, while the TCRdb copy is restricted to in-frame clones and leaves out a portion. The profile shows hundreds of thousands of clones, about 90% of them singletons. Participants were aged roughly 18 to 100 years from more than 20 US areas. Clinical history reported by participants formed the basis on which cohorts were assigned. The CDR3 is 15 amino acids. CDR1 SNHLY and CDR2 FYNNEI come from the germline V gene. V shed 4 bases, J shed 4 bases, and the junction held 4 bases outside the gene matches. This TCR derives from a woman aged 45-59 years in a cohort exposed to, infected with or recovered from COVID-19 (not recorded which). This rearrangement joins TRBV2 to TRBJ2-3, with 11 bases that match TRBD2. The sequencing sample was made of PBMCs or T cells enriched from blood (not recorded which). The CDR3 DNA sequence: TGTGCCAGCAGTGGGACTAGCGGGCTCCCAGATACGCAGTATTTT. Protein sequence: CASSGTSGLPDTQYF.